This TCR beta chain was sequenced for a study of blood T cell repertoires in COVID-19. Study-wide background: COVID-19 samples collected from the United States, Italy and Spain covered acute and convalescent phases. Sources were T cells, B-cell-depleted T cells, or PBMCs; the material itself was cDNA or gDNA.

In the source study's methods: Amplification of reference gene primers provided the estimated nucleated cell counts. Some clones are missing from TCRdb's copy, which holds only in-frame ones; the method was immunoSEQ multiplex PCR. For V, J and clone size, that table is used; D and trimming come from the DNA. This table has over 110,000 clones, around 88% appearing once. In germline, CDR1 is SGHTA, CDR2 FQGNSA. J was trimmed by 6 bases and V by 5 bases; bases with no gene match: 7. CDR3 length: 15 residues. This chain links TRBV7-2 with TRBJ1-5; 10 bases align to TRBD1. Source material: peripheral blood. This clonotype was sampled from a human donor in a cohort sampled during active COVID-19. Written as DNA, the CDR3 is TGTGCCAGCAGCCTGGACAGGGGGAATGGTCAGCCCCAGCATTTT. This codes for CASSLDRGNGQPQHF. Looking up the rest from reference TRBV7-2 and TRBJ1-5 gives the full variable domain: GAGVSQSPSNKVTEKGKDVELRCDPISGHTALYWYRQSLGQGLEFLIYFQGNSAPDKSGLPSDRFSAERTGGSVSTLTIQRTQQEDSAVYLCASSLDRGNGQPQHFGDGTRLSIL.